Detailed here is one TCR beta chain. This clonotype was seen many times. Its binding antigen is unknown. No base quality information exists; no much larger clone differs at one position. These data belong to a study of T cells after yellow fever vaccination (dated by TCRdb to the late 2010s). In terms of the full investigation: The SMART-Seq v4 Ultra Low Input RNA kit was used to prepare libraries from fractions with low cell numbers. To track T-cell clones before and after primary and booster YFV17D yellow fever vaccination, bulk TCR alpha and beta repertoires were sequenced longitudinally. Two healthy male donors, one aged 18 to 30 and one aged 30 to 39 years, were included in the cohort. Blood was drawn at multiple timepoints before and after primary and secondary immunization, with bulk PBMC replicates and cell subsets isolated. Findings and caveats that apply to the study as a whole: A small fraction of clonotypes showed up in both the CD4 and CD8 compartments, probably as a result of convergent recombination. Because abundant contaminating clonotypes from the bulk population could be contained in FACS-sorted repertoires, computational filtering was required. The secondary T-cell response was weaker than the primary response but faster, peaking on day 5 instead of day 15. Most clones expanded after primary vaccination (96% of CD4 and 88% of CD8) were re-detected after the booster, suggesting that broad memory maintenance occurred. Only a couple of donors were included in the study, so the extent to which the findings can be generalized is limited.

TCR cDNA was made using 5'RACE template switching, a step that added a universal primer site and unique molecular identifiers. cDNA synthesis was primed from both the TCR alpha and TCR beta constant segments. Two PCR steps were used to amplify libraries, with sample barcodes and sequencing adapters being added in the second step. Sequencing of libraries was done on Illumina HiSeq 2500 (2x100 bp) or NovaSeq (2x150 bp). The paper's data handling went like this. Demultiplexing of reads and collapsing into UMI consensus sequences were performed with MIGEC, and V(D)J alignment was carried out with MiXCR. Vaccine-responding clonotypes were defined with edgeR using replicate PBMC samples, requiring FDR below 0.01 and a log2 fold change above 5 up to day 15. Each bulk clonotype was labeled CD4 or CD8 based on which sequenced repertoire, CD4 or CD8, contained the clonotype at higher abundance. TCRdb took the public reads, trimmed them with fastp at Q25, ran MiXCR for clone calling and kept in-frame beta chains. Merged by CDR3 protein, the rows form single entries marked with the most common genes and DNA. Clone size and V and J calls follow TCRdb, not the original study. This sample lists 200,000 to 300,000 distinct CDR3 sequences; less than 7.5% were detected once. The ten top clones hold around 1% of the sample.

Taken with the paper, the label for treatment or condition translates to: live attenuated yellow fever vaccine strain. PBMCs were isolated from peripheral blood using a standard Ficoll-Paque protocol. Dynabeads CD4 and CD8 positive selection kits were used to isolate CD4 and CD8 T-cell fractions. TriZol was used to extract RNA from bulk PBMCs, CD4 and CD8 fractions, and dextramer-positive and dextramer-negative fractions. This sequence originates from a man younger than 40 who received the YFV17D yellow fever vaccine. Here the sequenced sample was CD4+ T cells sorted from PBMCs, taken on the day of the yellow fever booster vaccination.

The CDR3 in this case is CATSEGGGRVSEQFF. The DNA sequence is TGTGCCACCAGTGAAGGGGGCGGGAGAGTCTCTGAGCAGTTCTTC. This chain joins TRBV24-1 to TRBJ2-1; the D segment may tentatively be TRBD1 or TRBD2, each giving 7 matched bases. V gives up 4 bases and J gives up 9 bases, and the segment between their germline ends measures 18 bases. Per the germline V gene, KGHDR is the CDR1 and SFDVKD is the CDR2. Reading from cysteine to phenylalanine, the CDR3 counts 15 amino acids. The read is trimmed to its CDR3 DNA, 45 bases read in frame from base 1.